This paragraph covers one T cell receptor beta chain sequence. One entry per CDR3 protein results from TCRdb running MiXCR on the multiplex PCR reads. This sample has approximately 20,000 distinct CDR3 sequences, with 50% found just once. This sample was taken from a study of breast tumors, draining lymph nodes, adjacent tissues. The sample comprised breast tumor tissue. The sequence derives from a female donor with breast cancer. Some clones in this sample may be carry-over from other donors' samples.

CDR3 nucleotides: TGTGCCAGCAGTTTGACAGGGGCTGGGGCCAACGTCCTGACTTTC. It translates to CASSLTGAGANVLTF. V usage is TRBV12-3 or TRBV12-4 and J usage is TRBJ2-6, with 8 positions matching TRBD1. This CDR3 has 15 residues. V was clipped by 3 bases and J by 2 bases; unmatched bases: 0.